The following is a TCR beta chain sequence with its context. The antigen remains undetermined. Trimming removed 5 bases from V and 3 bases from J; junction bases left unmatched: 10. The length of the CDR3 is 15 residues. Looked up from germline, CDR1 is DFQATT and CDR2 is SNEGSKA (reference sequence). These data are taken from a study of type 1 regulatory T cells. One entry per CDR3 protein, called by TCRdb with MiXCR from the reads. The data hold 60,000 to 80,000 distinct CDR3 sequences, with roughly three fifths observed a single time. Material for sequencing was cultured T cells, either the whole culture or a sorted T cell fraction (not recorded which). Subset of the sample: Tr1-enriched cell product generated in vitro against host alloantigens. This receptor was obtained from a human donor in good health. The chain uses TRBV20-1 and TRBJ1-1, with 9 bases identical to TRBD1. CDR3 in DNA: TGCAGTGCTCCCGGGACAGGGCGGGCGGACACTGAAGCTTTCTTT. Its translation: CSAPGTGRADTEAFF.